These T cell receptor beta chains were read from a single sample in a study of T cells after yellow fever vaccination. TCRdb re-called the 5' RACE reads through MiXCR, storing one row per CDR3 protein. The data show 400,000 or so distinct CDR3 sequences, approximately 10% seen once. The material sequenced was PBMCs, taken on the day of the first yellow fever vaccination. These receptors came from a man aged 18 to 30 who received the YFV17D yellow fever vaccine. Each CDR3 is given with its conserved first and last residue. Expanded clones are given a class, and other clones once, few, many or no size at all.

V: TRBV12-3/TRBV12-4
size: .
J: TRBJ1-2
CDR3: CASSFAEYGYTF

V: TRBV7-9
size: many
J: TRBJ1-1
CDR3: CASSFLMNTEAFF

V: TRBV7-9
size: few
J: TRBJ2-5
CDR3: CASSEGLVVQTQYF

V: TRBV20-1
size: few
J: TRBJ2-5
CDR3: CSARDIQSVQETQYF

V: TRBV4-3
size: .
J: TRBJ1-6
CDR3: CASSQPKYRGEYNSPLHF

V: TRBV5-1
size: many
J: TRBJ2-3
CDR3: CASKRRGDADTQYF

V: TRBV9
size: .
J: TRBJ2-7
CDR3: CASSVGWGNEQYF

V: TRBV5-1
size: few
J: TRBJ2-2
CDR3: CASILGGTTNTGELFF

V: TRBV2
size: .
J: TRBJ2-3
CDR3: CASLRQNTDTQYF

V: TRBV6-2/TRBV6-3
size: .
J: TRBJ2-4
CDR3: CASGRDSNADIQYF

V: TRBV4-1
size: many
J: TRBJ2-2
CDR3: CASSHPLGELFF